This TCR beta chain was profiled in a study of identical twins. General study findings and limits: Not following the same donors, the study drew its conclusions from cross-sectional statistical analysis.

MiXCR, applied by TCRdb to the 5' RACE reads, yields one record per CDR3 protein. The sample has under 1 million distinct CDR3 sequences, 9% to 15% seen once; the top ten hold about 1.6%. This clonotype showed up many times. Its matching antigen is unknown. Losses at the gene ends were 4 bases for V and 2 bases for J; bases not matched to a gene: 7. Germline V gene data show CDR1 as MNHEY and CDR2 as SVGAGI. The length of the CDR3 is 17 residues. These same records also appear under a second study, on yellow fever vaccine responses in identical twins.

This receptor was obtained from a woman between 18 and 29 years old in good health. Specimen: PBMCs. The rearrangement joins TRBV6-5 to TRBJ2-2, with TRBD2 matching 10 bases. The CDR3, as DNA: TGTGCCAGCAGTTCCACCAGCGGGGGGGCCAACACCGGGGAGCTGTTTTTT. The encoded protein is CASSSTSGGANTGELFF.